The present TCR beta chain was sequenced within a study of cytomegalovirus exposure and HLA in healthy donors. Study-level points and caveats: On later analysis, the bulk of CMV-associated TCR beta chains appeared to be HLA-restricted. Later work associated over 15,000 TCR beta sequences with HLA alleles at 0.05 false discovery rate.

Healthy bone marrow donors formed the donor group. The PCR had 60 Vbeta and 13 Jbeta primers. TCRdb keeps only in-frame clones here, not all; method: immunoSEQ multiplex PCR. This table holds around 27,000 clones, roughly 66% found once. Trimming at V came to 5 bases and at J to 4 bases, leaving 10 bases not matched to a gene. CDR3 length: 15 amino acids. The germline gives CDR1 MGHRA, CDR2 YSYEKL. This clone was detected only once. Its specificity is not known. The chain combines TRBV4-1 with TRBJ1-1; 7 nucleotides align to TRBD1. Sequenced input: PBMCs. The TCR originated in a male donor in good health and CMV-seropositive. The CDR3 DNA is TGCGCCAGCAGCTCCGAGGGGGCTCTGGGCACTGAAGCTTTCTTT. Protein: CASSSEGALGTEAFF.